The T cell receptor beta chain under discussion was sequenced for a study of monozygotic twins with inflammatory bowel disease. Broader study findings: Clonotypes shared with others were fewer in IBD patients than in healthy twins, especially with disease activity. The study supported no single strong signal or clonotype linked to IBD. Concordance status among twins (concordant versus discordant) showed no link to repertoire similarity, possibly from limited power.

Each CDR3 protein gets one entry in TCRdb, which reprocessed the 5' RACE reads and gives no DNA. This sample's clone table lists some 150,000 distinct CDR3 sequences. The draw for each donor consisted of a single 2.5 ml blood sample. Remarks on this clonotype: Its antigen remains unidentified.

This CDR3 contains 14 residues. Germline V gene lookup returns CDR1 SGHRS and CDR2 YFSETQ. Specimen: blood. The sequence derives from a human donor with ulcerative colitis or Crohn's disease, or a healthy co-twin of an affected twin (not recorded which). The rearrangement links TRBV5-1 to TRBJ2-5. This CDR3 is CASSLVASQETQYF.